The 26 T cell receptor beta chains given below trace back to one sample, sequenced in a study of identical twins. One entry per CDR3 protein results from TCRdb running MiXCR on the 5' RACE reads. The table lists about 550,000 distinct CDR3 sequences, 20% to 25% of them singletons. The same sample was also used in a study of yellow fever vaccine responses in identical twins.

The sequencing input was CD4+ T cells sorted from blood. The receptors were gathered from a woman under 30 in good health.

This clonotype was counted only a few times. This chain connects TRBV5-1 to TRBJ2-4, with TRBD1 as a possible D gene (6 bases). Trimming removed 4 bases from V and 7 bases from J, with 12 bases in between. Germline loops: CDR1 SGHRS, CDR2 YFSETQ. This CDR3 contains 13 residues. The CDR3 bases are TGCGCCAGCAGCATCGGACAGAGGAACATTCAGTACTTC. This codes for CASSIGQRNIQYF.

The chain combines TRBV15 with TRBJ2-7; D unresolved. The CDR3 spans 13 residues. Per germline, CDR1 LNHNV and CDR2 YYDKDF (reference sequence). V was cut by 0 bases and J by 3 bases, with 6 bases left in between. CDR3 in DNA: TGTGCCACCAGCAGAGATACCGGCTACGAGCAGTACTTC. Its translation is CATSRDTGYEQYF.

V gene TRBV15 combines with J gene TRBJ1-2; the D is unclear. This CDR3 region has 15 residues. Germline V gives CDR1 LNHNV, CDR2 YYDKDF (reference sequence). V lost 4 bases to trimming and J lost 9 bases, with 21 bases between them. CDR3 nucleotide sequence: TGTGCCACCAGCACACCTCCGGGTACCGAACGACGCTACACCTTC. It is translated as CATSTPPGTERRYTF.

This clonotype was seen only a few times. The rearrangement uses TRBV7-9 and TRBJ1-4, with a tentative D call TRBD1 (5 bases). The CDR3 runs 15 residues. Between the trimmed V and J ends, which lost 5 bases and 5 bases, there was a span of 15 bases. CDR1 is SEHNR and CDR2 is FQNEAQ in the germline V gene (reference sequence). CDR3 in amino acids: CASSPGTVENEKLFF. CDR3 sequence (DNA): TGTGCCAGCAGCCCCGGGACGGTGGAGAATGAAAAACTGTTTTTT.

This clonotype was detected a few times. V usage is TRBV20-1 and J usage is TRBJ2-1; D call uncertain. CDR1 DFQATT and CDR2 SNEGSKA come from the germline V gene (reference sequence). V shed 3 bases and J shed 6 bases, with 18 bases lying between them. The CDR3 runs to 15 residues. CDR3: CSASPDLLWGNEQFF. The DNA for the CDR3 is TGCAGTGCTAGTCCTGACCTCCTGTGGGGCAATGAGCAGTTCTTC.

The chain has TRBV19 and TRBJ2-1; perhaps TRBD1 as D (6 bases). The CDR3 is 15 amino acids. V shed 1 base and J shed 2 bases, with 9 bases lying between them. CDR1 and CDR2 from the germline V gene are LNHDA and SQIVND (reference sequence). The CDR3 coding sequence is TGTGCCAGTAGTATAGGAGGGGGTCCCTACAATGAGCAGTTCTTC. It translates to CASSIGGGPYNEQFF.

This sequence joins TRBV3-1 and TRBJ2-1, with TRBD2 matching over 10 bases. The CDR3 spans 14 residues. Germline lookup yields CDR1 LGHDT and CDR2 YNNKEL (reference sequence). The trim removed 6 bases at V and 6 bases at J, leaving 5 bases unmatched. The CDR3 DNA is TGTGCCAGCAGACAAAGCGGGAGGGCCAATGAGCAGTTCTTC. This encodes CASRQSGRANEQFF.

The gene calls are TRBV4-2 and TRBJ1-1; unclear D gene. This CDR3 contains 16 residues. V lost 0 bases and J 2 bases, leaving 13 bases between the germline ends. Germline CDR1 is LGHNA and CDR2 is YNFKEQ. The CDR3 sequence: CASSQDLSQSNTEAFF. CDR3 in DNA: TGTGCCAGCAGCCAAGATCTGAGTCAGTCAAACACTGAAGCTTTCTTT.

This chain joins TRBV7-2 and TRBJ2-5; 9 bases map to TRBD1. CDR3 size: 14 residues. Germline-derived CDR1 and CDR2 are SGHTA and FQGNSA. V shed 5 bases, J shed 4 bases, and the junction held 5 bases outside the gene matches. The CDR3 is CASSPTGGIETQYF. The DNA for the CDR3 is TGTGCCAGCAGCCCGACAGGGGGGATAGAGACCCAGTACTTC.

This chain joins TRBV7-2 and TRBJ2-1; D ambiguous. The germline V and J ends were trimmed by 3 bases and 5 bases, with 23 bases remaining between them. Germline CDR1 is SGHTA and CDR2 is FQGNSA. This CDR3 has 18 amino acids. CDR3 region: CASSLPRAKIRSNNEQFF. DNA for the CDR3: TGTGCCAGCAGCTTGCCTAGGGCCAAGATACGATCAAACAATGAGCAGTTCTTC.

This clonotype was detected ten times or more. The rearrangement uses TRBV28 and TRBJ1-1, with 8 bases matching TRBD1. The V and J ends lost 10 bases and 0 bases, in that order; junction bases with no gene match: 4. CDR3 length: 13 residues. Germline values: CDR1 MDHEN, CDR2 SYDVKM. CDR3 amino acids: CATMTGVNTEAFF. CDR3 in DNA: TGTGCCACCATGACAGGGGTGAACACTGAAGCTTTCTTT.

This chain links TRBV11-3 with TRBJ2-1; no definite D call. This CDR3 has 13 amino acids. CDR1 is SGHNT and CDR2 is YENEEA in the germline V gene. Deletions cut 5 bases from V and 7 bases from J, with 12 bases between. CDR3 DNA: TGTGCCAGCAGCCGTAATGACGGTAATGAGCAGTTCTTC. Translation: CASSRNDGNEQFF.

The chain uses TRBV28 and TRBJ1-1, with TRBD1 matching over 9 bases. The ends lost 1 base at V and 1 base at J; junction bases unmatched: 4. Germline CDR1 reads MDHEN; CDR2 reads SYDVKM. The CDR3 contains 16 residues. The CDR3 reads CASSLLPGQGNTEAFF. CDR3 bases: TGTGCCAGCAGTTTATTGCCGGGACAGGGGAACACTGAAGCTTTCTTT.

The rearrangement joins TRBV20-1 to TRBJ2-3; 12 nucleotides line up with TRBD2. Germline assignment: CDR1 DFQATT and CDR2 SNEGSKA (reference sequence). V gave up 2 bases and J gave up 3 bases; unmatched junction bases: 9. The CDR3 is made up of 17 amino acids. This CDR3 is CSARPPRLAGATDTQYF. CDR3 nucleotide sequence: TGCAGTGCTAGACCCCCCCGACTAGCGGGAGCGACAGATACGCAGTATTTT.

The chain uses TRBV5-1 and TRBJ2-4; TRBD2 is a possible D gene (7 bases). The CDR3 has 16 residues. V was shortened by 2 bases and J by 5 bases, with 17 bases between the two germline ends. The germline gives CDR1 SGHRS, CDR2 YFSETQ. The DNA of the CDR3 is TGCGCCAGCAGCTTCTTGGCGGGAGAGGGGGAAAACATTCAGTACTTC. Translated: CASSFLAGEGENIQYF.

The chain links TRBV10-3 to TRBJ1-2, with D maybe TRBD1 (5 bases). CDR3 size: 19 residues. The germline gives CDR1 ENHRY, CDR2 SYGVKD. V dropped 1 base and J dropped 2 bases, with 23 bases sitting between them. CDR3 amino acids: CAISELNGQRGRANYGYTF. The CDR3 region has the DNA TGTGCCATCAGTGAGTTGAATGGACAAAGGGGTAGGGCAAACTATGGCTACACCTTC.

This clonotype was counted between two and nine times. V gene TRBV6-5 combines with J gene TRBJ1-1; D is ambiguous. Per the germline V gene, CDR1 is MNHEY and CDR2 is SVGAGI. CDR3 size: 14 residues. V was trimmed by 2 bases and J by 1 base, leaving 8 bases between them. The CDR3 region is CASSYTRRNTEAFF. The CDR3 DNA follows: TGTGCCAGCAGTTACACCAGGAGGAACACTGAAGCTTTCTTT.

V and J are TRBV7-8 and TRBJ2-3; D uncertain. Trimming shortened V by 6 bases and J by 4 bases, and 11 bases separated the two germline ends. The CDR3 is 13 amino acids. CDR1 and CDR2 from the germline V gene are SGHVS and FQNEAQ. The CDR3 DNA follows: TGTGCCAGCAGAAGTAGACGACCAGATACGCAGTATTTT. Translated: CASRSRRPDTQYF.

The chain uses TRBV29-1 and TRBJ2-5; D may be TRBD1 or TRBD2 (6 bases each). V gave up 6 bases and J gave up 5 bases, with 13 bases separating them. Germline V gene data show CDR1 as SQVTM and CDR2 as ANQGSEA. CDR3 length: 12 residues. CDR3 in amino acids: CSVNKGGETQYF. The CDR3 nucleotides are TGCAGCGTAAACAAAGGGGGGGAGACCCAGTACTTC.

This clonotype was seen a single time. This chain uses TRBV7-3 with TRBJ2-5, with D tentatively TRBD1 (5 bases). The V gene's germline CDR1 is SGHTA and CDR2 FQGTGA. The CDR3 runs to 14 residues. The V end was cut by 2 bases, the J end by 2 bases, with 9 bases between. In DNA, the CDR3 is TGTGCCAGCAGCTTACGCCCAGGGCAAGAGACCCAGTACTTC. Encoded protein: CASSLRPGQETQYF.

V gene TRBV5-1 combines with J gene TRBJ2-1; 11 bases are a match to TRBD2. Germline V gives CDR1 SGHRS, CDR2 YFSETQ. V was pared by 1 base and J by 4 bases, with 4 bases of the junction left unmatched. The CDR3 runs 16 residues. The CDR3 sequence is CASSLPLAGGYNEQFF. In DNA form, the CDR3 reads TGCGCCAGCAGCTTGCCCCTAGCGGGAGGTTACAATGAGCAGTTCTTC.

This clonotype was detected many times. The chain employs TRBV24-1 and TRBJ2-1; possible D gene TRBD2, 5 bases. Trimming removed 4 bases at V and 7 bases at J, with 22 bases between. This CDR3 has 17 amino acids. CDR1 KGHDR and CDR2 SFDVKD come from the germline V gene. CDR3 nucleotides: TGTGCCACCAGTGACCTCATGAGGGCCCAGAATCCGAATGAGCAGTTCTTC. Amino acids: CATSDLMRAQNPNEQFF.

This clonotype was recorded a few times. The chain couples TRBV5-6 to TRBJ1-5, with TRBD1 as a possible D gene (6 bases). The CDR3 spans 14 residues. CDR1 is SGHDT and CDR2 is YYEEEE in the germline V gene. Between the trimmed V and J ends, which lost 6 bases and 6 bases, there was a span of 16 bases. As DNA, the CDR3 is TGTGCCAGCACCATTCTCAGGGGCAGTCAGCCCCAGCATTTT. As protein: CASTILRGSQPQHF.

The rearrangement links TRBV28 to TRBJ2-7; TRBD2 agrees at 15 bases. The ends lost 5 bases at V and 6 bases at J; junction bases unmatched: 20. Germline assignment: CDR1 MDHEN and CDR2 SYDVKM. This CDR3 is built from 20 residues. The CDR3 here is CASSTIGGTSGRLVASEQYF. CDR3 DNA: TGTGCCAGCAGTACAATCGGTGGGACTAGCGGGAGGCTCGTCGCAAGCGAGCAGTACTTC.

There are a few counts of this clonotype. DNA of the CDR3: TGTGCCAGCAGCTCCGGGACAGGGGAGATTCTGAGGGAGACCCAGTACTTC. It codes for CASSSGTGEILRETQYF. The chain employs TRBV7-9 and TRBJ2-5, with 10 nucleotides matching TRBD1. Germline values: CDR1 SEHNR, CDR2 FQNEAQ (reference sequence). With V trimmed by 4 bases and J by 5 bases, 13 bases remained unmatched. This CDR3 is built from 17 residues.

The genes are TRBV3-1 and TRBJ2-7; D not resolved. V lost 3 bases and J lost 6, with 12 bases in between. The CDR3 length is 13 residues. Per the germline V gene, CDR1 is LGHDT and CDR2 is YNNKEL (reference sequence). This CDR3 reads CASSHQGLIEQYF. The CDR3 nucleotides are TGTGCCAGCAGCCATCAAGGTTTAATCGAGCAGTACTTC.